What follows is one T cell receptor (beta chain) and its context. Its antigen is unknown. These data originate in a study of cytomegalovirus exposure and HLA in healthy donors. Study-wide results and caveats: HLA alleles were associated with 17,000 or so TCR beta sequences in a later analysis at 0.05 false discovery rate. The sole available immune exposure information was CMV serostatus. A previous analysis found most TCR beta V segments productive roughly 87% or roughly 30% of the time.

PCR primers comprised 60 Vbeta and 13 Jbeta primers. This table comes from immunoSEQ multiplex PCR, and its TCRdb copy is limited to in-frame clones, with some not included. Of about 100,000 clones in the sample, roughly 70% were seen once. The CDR3 is 16 amino acids. CDR1 LGHNA and CDR2 YNFKEQ come from the germline V gene. V gave up 0 bases and J gave up 2 bases, with 11 bases separating them. Sample: PBMCs. The receptor comes from a man aged 45-65 years in good health and CMV-seronegative. V gene TRBV4-2 combines with J gene TRBJ2-1; tentative D call: TRBD1 (5 bases). CDR3 loop: CASSQDRRTPYNEQFF. The CDR3 DNA sequence: TGTGCCAGCAGCCAAGATCGAAGGACACCCTACAATGAGCAGTTCTTC.